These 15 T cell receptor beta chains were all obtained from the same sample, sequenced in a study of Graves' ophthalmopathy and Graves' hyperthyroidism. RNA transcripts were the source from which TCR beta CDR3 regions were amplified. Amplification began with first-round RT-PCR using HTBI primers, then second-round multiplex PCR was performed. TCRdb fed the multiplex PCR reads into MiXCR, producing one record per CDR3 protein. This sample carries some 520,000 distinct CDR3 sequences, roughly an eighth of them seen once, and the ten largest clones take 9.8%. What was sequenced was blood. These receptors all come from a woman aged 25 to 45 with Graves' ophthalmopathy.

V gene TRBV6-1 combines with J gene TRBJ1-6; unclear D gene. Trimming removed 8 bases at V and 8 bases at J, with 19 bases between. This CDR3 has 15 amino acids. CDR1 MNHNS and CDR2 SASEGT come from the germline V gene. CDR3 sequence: CASALRLFQDSPLHF. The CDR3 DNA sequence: TGTGCCAGCGCCCTCAGACTCTTCCAGGATTCACCCCTCCACTTT.

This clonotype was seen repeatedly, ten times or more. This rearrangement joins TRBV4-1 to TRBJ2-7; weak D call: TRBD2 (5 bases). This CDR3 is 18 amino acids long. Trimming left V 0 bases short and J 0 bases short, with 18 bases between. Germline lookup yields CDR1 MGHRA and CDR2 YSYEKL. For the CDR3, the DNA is TGCGCCAGCAGCCAAGAAAGCATCGAGGACTCCATCTCCTACGAGCAGTACTTC. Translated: CASSQESIEDSISYEQYF.

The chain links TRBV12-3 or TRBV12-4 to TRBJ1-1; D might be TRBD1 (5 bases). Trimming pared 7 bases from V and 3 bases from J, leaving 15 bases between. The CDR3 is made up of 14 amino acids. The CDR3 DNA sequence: TGTGCCAGCAAGGGCCAGGGTTCGGACACTGAAGCTTTCTTT. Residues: CASKGQGSDTEAFF.

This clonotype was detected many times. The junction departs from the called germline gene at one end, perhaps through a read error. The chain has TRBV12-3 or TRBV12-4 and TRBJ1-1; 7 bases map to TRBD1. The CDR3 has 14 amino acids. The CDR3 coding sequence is TGTGCCAGTAGTTCCTTAGGGGGCGGAACTGAAGCTTTCTTT. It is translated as CASSSLGGGTEAFF.

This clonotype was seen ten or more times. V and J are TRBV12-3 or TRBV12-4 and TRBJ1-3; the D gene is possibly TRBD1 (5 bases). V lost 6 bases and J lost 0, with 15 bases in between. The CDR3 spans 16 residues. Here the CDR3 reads CASSLSWGGSGNTIYF. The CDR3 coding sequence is TGTGCCAGCAGCTTATCCTGGGGGGGCTCTGGAAACACCATATATTTT.

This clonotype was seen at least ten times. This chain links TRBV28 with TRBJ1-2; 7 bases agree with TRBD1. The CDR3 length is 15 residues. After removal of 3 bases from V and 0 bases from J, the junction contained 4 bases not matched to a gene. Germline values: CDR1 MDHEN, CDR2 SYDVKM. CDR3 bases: TGTGCCAGCAGTTTGACAGGGTCGTCTAACTATGGCTACACCTTC. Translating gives CASSLTGSSNYGYTF.

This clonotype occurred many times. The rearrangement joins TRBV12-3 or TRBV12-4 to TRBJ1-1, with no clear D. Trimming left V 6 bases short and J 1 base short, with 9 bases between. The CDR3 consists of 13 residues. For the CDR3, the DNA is TGTGCCAGCAGAAAAAACAAGAACACTGAAGCTTTCTTT. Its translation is CASRKNKNTEAFF.

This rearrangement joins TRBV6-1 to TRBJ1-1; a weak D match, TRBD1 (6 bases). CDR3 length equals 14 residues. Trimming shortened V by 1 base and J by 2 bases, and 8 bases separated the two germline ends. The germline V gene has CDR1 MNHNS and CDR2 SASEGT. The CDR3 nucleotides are TGTGCCAGCAGTGAAGGGGACACTAACACTGAAGCTTTCTTT. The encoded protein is CASSEGDTNTEAFF.

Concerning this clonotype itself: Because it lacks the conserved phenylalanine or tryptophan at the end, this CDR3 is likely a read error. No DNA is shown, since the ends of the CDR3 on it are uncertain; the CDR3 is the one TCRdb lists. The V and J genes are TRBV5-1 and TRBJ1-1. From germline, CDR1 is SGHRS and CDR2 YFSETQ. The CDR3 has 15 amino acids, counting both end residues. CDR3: CASSLGRGVTTEALV.

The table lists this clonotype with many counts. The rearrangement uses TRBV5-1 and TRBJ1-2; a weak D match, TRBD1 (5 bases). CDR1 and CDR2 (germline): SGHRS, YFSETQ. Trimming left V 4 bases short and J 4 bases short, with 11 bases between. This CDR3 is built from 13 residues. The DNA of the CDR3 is TGCGCCAGCAGCGGATCAGGGTTCTATGGCTACACCTTC. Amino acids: CASSGSGFYGYTF.

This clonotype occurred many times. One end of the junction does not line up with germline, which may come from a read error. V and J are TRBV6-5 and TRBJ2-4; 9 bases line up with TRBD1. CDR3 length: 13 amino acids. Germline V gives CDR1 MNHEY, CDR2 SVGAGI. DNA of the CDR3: TGTGCCAGCAGTCGACAGGGGGACAACATTAAGTACTTC. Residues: CASSRQGDNIKYF.

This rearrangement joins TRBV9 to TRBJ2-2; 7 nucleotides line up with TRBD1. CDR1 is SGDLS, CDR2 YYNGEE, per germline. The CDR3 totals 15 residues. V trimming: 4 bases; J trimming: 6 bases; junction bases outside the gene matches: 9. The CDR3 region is CASSLLAGGAGELFF. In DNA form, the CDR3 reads TGTGCCAGCAGCCTCCTGGCAGGGGGAGCCGGGGAGCTGTTTTTT.

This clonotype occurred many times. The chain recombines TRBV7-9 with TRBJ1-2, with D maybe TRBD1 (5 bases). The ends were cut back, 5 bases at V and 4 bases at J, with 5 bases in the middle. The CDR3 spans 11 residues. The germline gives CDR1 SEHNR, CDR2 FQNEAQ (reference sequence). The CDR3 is CASSGAYGYTF. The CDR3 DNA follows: TGTGCCAGCAGCGGGGCCTATGGCTACACCTTC.

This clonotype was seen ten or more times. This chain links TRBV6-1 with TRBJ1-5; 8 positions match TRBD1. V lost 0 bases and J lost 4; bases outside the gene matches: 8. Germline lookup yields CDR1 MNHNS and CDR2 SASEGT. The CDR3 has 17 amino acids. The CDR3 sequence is CASSEAGIGTGNQPQHF. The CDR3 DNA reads TGTGCCAGCAGTGAAGCGGGAATAGGGACAGGTAATCAGCCCCAGCATTTT.

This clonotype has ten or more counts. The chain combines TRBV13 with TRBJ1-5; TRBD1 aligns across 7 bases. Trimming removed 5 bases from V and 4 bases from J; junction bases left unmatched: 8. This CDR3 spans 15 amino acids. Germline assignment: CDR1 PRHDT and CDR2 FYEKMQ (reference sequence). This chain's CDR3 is CASSGRDSGNQPQHF. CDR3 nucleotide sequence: TGTGCCAGCAGCGGCCGGGACAGTGGGAATCAGCCCCAGCATTTT. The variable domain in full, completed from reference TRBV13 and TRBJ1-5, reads AAGVIQSPRHLIKEKRETATLKCYPIPRHDTVYWYQQGPGQDPQFLISFYEKMQSDKGSIPDRFSAQQFSDYHSELNMSSLELGDSALYFCASSGRDSGNQPQHFGDGTRLSIL.